Listed below are T cell receptor beta chains from one sample, sequenced in a study of blood T cells in healthy people across ages. TCRdb passed the 5' RACE reads through MiXCR, listing each CDR3 protein once. Counted here are about 970,000 distinct CDR3 sequences, just over 50% occurring once; the ten biggest clones make up over 20%. Specimen: blood. These receptors came from a woman aged 55-70 years in good health. Both conserved end residues are part of each CDR3. D genes are given only for firm matches. Clone size, where shown, is once, few, many, or a class for clones that have expanded.

V	J	size	D	DNA	CDR3
TRBV14	TRBJ1-2	-	-	TGTGCCAGCAGCACAGCCAGCTATGGCTACACCTTC	CASSTASYGYTF
TRBV5-1	TRBJ1-1	once	-	TGCGCCAGCAGCCCTGACATTAACACTGAAGCTTTCTTT	CASSPDINTEAFF
TRBV7-9	TRBJ2-1	-	TRBD2	TGTGCCAGCAGCTTCTTCGGACTAGCGGAGGATGAGCAGTTCTTC	CASSFFGLAEDEQFF
TRBV25-1	TRBJ2-3	-	TRBD2	TGTGCCAGCAGTGAATGGGTTAGCGGGGCAGATACGCAGTATTTT	CASSEWVSGADTQYF
TRBV20-1	TRBJ2-1	-	TRBD2	TGCAGTGCTAGAGATCGGCTAGCGGGACTCTGCAATGAGCAGTTCTTC	CSARDRLAGLCNEQFF
TRBV4-1	TRBJ2-5	few	-	TGCGCCAGCAGCAAGCTAACCCGGGACACCCAAGAGACCCAGTACTTC	CASSKLTRDTQETQYF
TRBV12-5	TRBJ2-7	few	-	TGTGCTAGTGGTCCCCAGGGAGTATGGGACGAGCAGTACTTC	CASGPQGVWDEQYF
TRBV30	TRBJ1-4	-	-	TGTGCCTGGAGTTTGGGAGCGGCAACTAATGAAAAACTGTTTTTT	CAWSLGAATNEKLFF
TRBV12-3/TRBV12-4	TRBJ2-7	-	TRBD2	TGTGCCAGCAGTCCTTCCGGGACTAGACGTTTTGGGTACTTC	CASSPSGTRRFGYF
TRBV14	TRBJ2-5	once	-	TGTGCCAGCAGCCGACGGCTTTGGGAGACCCAGTACTTC	CASSRRLWETQYF
TRBV2	TRBJ1-4	-	TRBD1	TGTGCCAGCAGGGGACAGGGGGTGAGGAATGAAAAACTGTTTTTT	CASRGQGVRNEKLFF
TRBV6-1	TRBJ2-5	few	TRBD2	TGTGCCAGCAGGAAAGACTACAGGGGACTAGCGGGAAAAAGGGCCCAAGAGACCCAGTACTTC	CASRKDYRGLAGKRAQETQYF
TRBV5-1	TRBJ2-5	-	-	TGCGCCAGCAGCTGGACTCAGGGCTACCAAGAGACCCAGTACTTC	CASSWTQGYQETQYF
TRBV12-3/TRBV12-4	TRBJ2-1	-	TRBD2	TGTGCCAGCGGAGCGGGAGTAATGTCCTACAATGAGCAGTTCTTC	CASGAGVMSYNEQFF
TRBV6-5	TRBJ2-7	-	-	TGTGCCAGCAGTTACTCGAAGTGGGACGAGCAGTACTTC	CASSYSKWDEQYF
TRBV20-1	TRBJ2-5	once	TRBD2	TGCAGTGCTAACGGACTAGCGGGGACGGGGGAGACCCAGTACTTC	CSANGLAGTGETQYF